This TCR beta chain was sequenced for a study of cytomegalovirus exposure and HLA in healthy donors. Primers: 60 Vbeta forward and 13 Jbeta reverse. Sequencing was performed with immunoSEQ multiplex PCR; in TCRdb, only in-frame clones are kept and a portion is missing. The sample carries 200,000 to 250,000 clones, approximately 80% recorded once. CDR3 length: 13 residues. Germline V lookup: CDR1 ENHRY, CDR2 SYGVKD. Trimming took off 7 bases at V and 2 bases at J, with 12 bases between the two ends. This rearrangement joins TRBV10-3 to TRBJ2-7, with a weak D call TRBD1 (6 bases). The clonotype comes from a man between 50 and 59 years old in good health and CMV-seronegative. The material sequenced was PBMCs. CDR3 DNA: TGTGCCATCAAGAGGGACAACCCCTACGAGCAGTACTTC. Translated: CAIKRDNPYEQYF.